Each of the 30 T cell receptor beta chains below was sequenced from the same sample in a study of blood T cell repertoires in COVID-19. TCRdb's copy holds only in-frame clones and misses some; the assay was immunoSEQ multiplex PCR. The table has about 140,000 clones, 77% seen once. Material: peripheral blood. The origin of the receptors is a woman between 45 and 60 years old with active or convalescent COVID-19.

V gene TRBV18 combines with J gene TRBJ2-7; 7 bases are a match to TRBD2. V dropped 3 bases and J dropped 0; count of bases not matched to a gene: 5. The CDR3 is made up of 15 amino acids. Germline lookup yields CDR1 KGHSH and CDR2 LQKENI. The CDR3 region is CASSPTSLISYEQYF. CDR3 DNA sequence: TGTGCCAGCTCACCGACTAGCTTAATCTCCTACGAGCAGTACTTC.

This clone was seen ten or more times. The genes are TRBV28 and TRBJ1-1; 9 bases agree with TRBD1. The CDR3 extends over 15 amino acids. The trim removed 8 bases at V and 3 bases at J, leaving 10 bases unmatched. Germline loops: CDR1 MDHEN, CDR2 SYDVKM. The CDR3 nucleotides are TGTGCCAGCTCCTCGTCCGGGACAGGGTACACTGAAGCTTTCTTT. Protein sequence: CASSSSGTGYTEAFF.

The gene calls are TRBV30 and TRBJ1-6; TRBD1 aligns across 8 bases. The CDR3 spans 13 residues. Trimming cost V 6 bases and J 7 bases; bases outside gene matches: 5. Germline lookup yields CDR1 GTSNPN and CDR2 SVGIG (reference sequence). CDR3 sequence: CACTTGVNSPLHF. CDR3 sequence (DNA): TGTGCCTGCACGACAGGGGTGAATTCACCCCTCCACTTT.

This clone has ten or more counts. The chain carries TRBV18 and TRBJ1-1, with TRBD1 identical over 10 bases. The J segment lost 5 bases and the V segment lost 4 bases, leaving 10 bases of the junction unmatched. The germline CDR1 and CDR2 sequences are KGHSH and LQKENI. CDR3 length equals 16 residues. This CDR3 is CASSLKGQGFRTEAFF. As DNA, the CDR3 is TGTGCCAGCTCACTCAAGGGACAGGGGTTCCGGACTGAAGCTTTCTTT. Using reference TRBV18 and TRBJ1-1 for the parts outside the CDR3, the full variable domain is NAGVMQNPRHLVRRRGQEARLRCSPMKGHSHVYWYRQLPEEGLKFMVYLQKENIIDESGMPKERFSAEFPKEGPSILRIQQVVRGDSAAYFCASSLKGQGFRTEAFFGQGTRLTVV.

CDR3 region: CASSLVVGPVGGYTF. The CDR3 coding sequence is TGTGCCAGCAGCTTAGTCGTGGGGCCCGTGGGTGGCTACACCTTC. The genes are TRBV11-2 and TRBJ1-2; tentatively, D is TRBD1 (5 bases). The CDR3 extends over 15 amino acids. V was cut by 1 base and J by 7 bases, with 16 bases left in between. CDR1 is SGHAT and CDR2 is FQNNGV in the germline V gene.

The rearrangement joins TRBV7-9 to TRBJ1-1, with D tentatively TRBD1 (6 bases). Germline-derived CDR1 and CDR2 are SEHNR and FQNEAQ (reference sequence). This CDR3 is built from 15 residues. V gave up 5 bases and J gave up 2 bases, with 15 bases separating them. Here the CDR3 DNA reads TGTGCCAGCAGCCGGACAGCGCCAAGCAACACTGAAGCTTTCTTT. It translates to CASSRTAPSNTEAFF.

This chain uses TRBV7-2 with TRBJ2-3; D uncertain. CDR1 and CDR2 (germline): SGHTA, FQGNSA. The CDR3 contains 13 residues. Trimming shortened V by 1 base and J by 5 bases, and 7 bases separated the two germline ends. The CDR3 DNA reads TGTGCCAGCAGCTTAGATTCCCGAGATACGCAGTATTTT. Encoded protein: CASSLDSRDTQYF.

V usage is TRBV2 and J usage is TRBJ2-4; 7 nucleotides line up with TRBD1. CDR3 length: 15 residues. CDR1 is SNHLY, CDR2 FYNNEI, per germline. After removal of 4 bases from V and 1 base from J, the junction contained 4 bases not matched to a gene. The CDR3 DNA is TGTGCCAGCAGTGGACAGGGAATGGCCAAAAACATTCAGTACTTC. Protein product: CASSGQGMAKNIQYF.

The rearrangement links TRBV14 to TRBJ1-1; no clear D. Per the germline V gene, CDR1 is SGHDN and CDR2 is FVKESK. Deletions cut 10 bases from V and 5 bases from J, with 23 bases between. CDR3 size: 15 residues. This CDR3 is CAIAGDWEEPTEAFF. CDR3 bases: TGTGCCATCGCAGGAGACTGGGAGGAGCCGACTGAAGCTTTCTTT. Full variable domain (rest looked up from reference TRBV14 and TRBJ1-1): EAGVTQFPSHSVIEKGQTVTLRCDPISGHDNLYWYRRVMGKEIKFLLHFVKESKQDESGMPNNRFLAERTGGTYSTLKVQPAELEDSGVYFCAIAGDWEEPTEAFFGQGTRLTVV.

This clone came up a few times. The chain uses TRBV29-1 and TRBJ2-1; perhaps TRBD1 as D (5 bases). CDR3 length: 13 amino acids. Germline values: CDR1 SQVTM, CDR2 ANQGSEA. CDR3 in DNA: TGCTGCACGGTAGAAGGGGCCTACAATGAGCAGTTCTTC. It translates to CCTVEGAYNEQFF.

Only a few counts were recorded for this clone. V usage is TRBV19 and J usage is TRBJ2-5; 7 bases line up with TRBD2. Germline CDR1 is LNHDA and CDR2 is SQIVND (reference sequence). V was clipped by 4 bases and J by 9 bases; unmatched bases: 8. The CDR3 spans 13 residues. The CDR3 nucleotides read TGTGCCAGTAGTACACGGGCCCGGGGGGCCCAGTACTTC. Its protein is CASSTRARGAQYF.

This clone was seen only a few times. V is TRBV9 and J is TRBJ1-3, with unresolved D. V lost 4 bases and J lost 0, with 11 bases in between. CDR3 length: 15 residues. Germline CDR1 is SGDLS and CDR2 is YYNGEE. CDR3 region: CASSLSGHSGNTIYF. The CDR3 DNA sequence: TGTGCCAGCAGCCTGAGCGGTCACTCTGGAAACACCATATATTTT. Full variable domain (missing parts from reference TRBV9 and TRBJ1-3): DSGVTQTPKHLITATGQRVTLRCSPRSGDLSVYWYQQSLDQGLQFLIQYYNGEERAKGNILERFSAQQFPDLHSELNLSSLELGDSALYFCASSLSGHSGNTIYFGEGSWLTVV.

This clone was observed many times. The V and J genes are TRBV5-4 and TRBJ2-5, with 8 bases matching TRBD1. V shed 4 bases and J 1 base; nucleotides not matched to a gene: 6. The CDR3 totals 15 residues. In germline, CDR1 is SGHNT, CDR2 YYREEE (reference sequence). Here the CDR3 DNA reads TGTGCCAGCAGCCAACAGGGGGAGCCCCAAGAGACCCAGTACTTC. Its protein product is CASSQQGEPQETQYF.

J is TRBJ1-4 and V is TRBV12-5; D is perhaps TRBD1 (5 bases). The V and J ends lost 7 bases and 3 bases respectively, with 9 bases between them. The CDR3 has 13 amino acids. CDR1 is LGHNT, CDR2 FRNRAP, per germline. The CDR3 loop is CASARDPNEKLFF. DNA of the CDR3: TGTGCTAGTGCCAGGGATCCTAATGAAAAACTGTTTTTT.

V usage is TRBV19 and J usage is TRBJ1-5; weak D call: TRBD1 (5 bases). V dropped 7 bases and J dropped 6 bases, with 16 bases sitting between them. The CDR3 is 14 amino acids. Germline CDR1 and CDR2: LNHDA and SQIVND (reference sequence). The CDR3 sequence: CASTMSGPPQPQHF. The CDR3 DNA reads TGTGCCAGTACCATGTCAGGGCCTCCTCAGCCCCAGCATTTT. The complete variable domain, with remaining parts taken from reference TRBV19 and TRBJ1-5, reads DGGITQSPKYLFRKEGQNVTLSCEQNLNHDAMYWYRQDPGQGLRLIYYSQIVNDFQKGDIAEGYSVSREKKESFPLTVTSAQKNPTAFYLCASTMSGPPQPQHFGDGTRLSIL.

The J gene is TRBJ2-5, the V gene TRBV3-1 (or the pseudogene TRBV3-2); 10 bases map to TRBD2. CDR1 is LGHDT and CDR2 is YNNKEL in the germline V gene (reference sequence). V lost 4 bases, J lost 3 bases, and 5 bases stayed unmatched. This CDR3 is built from 15 residues. The DNA for the CDR3 is TGTGCCAGCAGCCTAGCGGGGGGTCCAGAAGAGACCCAGTACTTC. This sequence encodes CASSLAGGPEETQYF.

V and J are TRBV29-1 and TRBJ1-1, with D possibly TRBD1 on 6 matching bases. The germline V and J ends were trimmed by 5 bases and 5 bases, with 12 bases remaining between them. The CDR3 is made up of 12 amino acids. The V gene's germline CDR1 is SQVTM and CDR2 ANQGSEA. CDR3 in DNA: TGCAGCGTTTCCGGGAGGGGGACTGAAGCTTTCTTT. Encoded protein: CSVSGRGTEAFF.

The genes are TRBV7-2 and TRBJ2-3; 7 nucleotides agree with TRBD2. In germline, CDR1 is SGHTA, CDR2 FQGNSA. This CDR3 comprises 15 residues. Losses at the gene ends were 5 bases for V and 6 bases for J; bases not matched to a gene: 11. CDR3 sequence reads: CASSLGRDLHDTQYF. The CDR3 DNA sequence: TGTGCCAGCAGCCTTGGGAGGGACCTACATGATACGCAGTATTTT.

This sequence joins TRBV14 and TRBJ2-1; tentatively, D is TRBD2 (6 bases). This CDR3 contains 16 residues. Deletions cut 4 bases from V and 7 bases from J, with 20 bases between. Germline V lookup: CDR1 SGHDN, CDR2 FVKESK. CDR3 in amino acids: CASSPSLRRRGNEQFF. The CDR3 nucleotides read TGTGCCAGCAGCCCCTCGTTGAGAAGGCGGGGTAATGAGCAGTTCTTC.

This clone has only a few counts. The chain is built from TRBV7-2 and TRBJ1-3; no clear D gene. V was shortened by 1 base and J by 0 bases, with 13 bases between the two germline ends. The CDR3 totals 17 residues. Germline loops: CDR1 SGHTA, CDR2 FQGNSA. CDR3 loop: CASSLGSSWLSGNTIYF. DNA of the CDR3: TGTGCCAGCAGCTTAGGGAGTTCATGGCTCTCTGGAAACACCATATATTTT.

The J gene is TRBJ2-1, the V gene TRBV30; D is perhaps TRBD1 (5 bases). The V end lost 0 bases, the J end lost 7 bases, and 16 bases lay between the germline ends. CDR1 GTSNPN and CDR2 SVGIG come from the germline V gene (reference sequence). CDR3 size: 15 residues. CDR3 nucleotide sequence: TGTGCCTGGAGTGTAGCCCAGACAGTTGGGAATGAGCAGTTCTTC. Encoded protein: CAWSVAQTVGNEQFF.

The V call is TRBV7-9, the J call TRBJ1-4; D possibly corresponds to TRBD1 (5 bases). Trimming left V 2 bases short and J 4 bases short, with 14 bases between. Germline V gene lookup returns CDR1 SEHNR and CDR2 FQNEAQ (reference sequence). The CDR3 length is 16 residues. This CDR3 reads CASSLKPGLVNEKLFF. In DNA, the CDR3 is TGTGCCAGCAGCTTAAAGCCGGGACTGGTTAATGAAAAACTGTTTTTT. Full variable domain (rest looked up from reference TRBV7-9 and TRBJ1-4): DTGVSQNPRHKITKRGQNVTFRCDPISEHNRLYWYRQTLGQGPEFLTYFQNEAQLEKSRLLSDRFSAERPKGSFSTLEIQRTEQGDSAMYLCASSLKPGLVNEKLFFGSGTQLSVL.

This chain uses TRBV19 with TRBJ1-2, with D perhaps matching TRBD1 (5 bases). Trimming left V 1 base short and J 4 bases short, with 10 bases between. Per germline, CDR1 LNHDA and CDR2 SQIVND (reference sequence). The CDR3 runs to 14 residues. CDR3 loop: CASSIGGRLYGYTF. The CDR3 nucleotides read TGTGCCAGTAGTATAGGGGGCAGGCTCTATGGCTACACCTTC.

V gene TRBV2 combines with J gene TRBJ2-7; a possible D gene is TRBD1 (6 bases). V was trimmed by 9 bases and J by 1 base, leaving 13 bases between them. CDR1 is SNHLY and CDR2 is FYNNEI in the germline V gene. The CDR3 totals 13 residues. The CDR3 here is CARQSGTSYEQYF. The CDR3 nucleotides read TGTGCCAGGCAGTCCGGGACATCCTACGAGCAGTACTTC. The full variable domain, completed using reference TRBV2 and TRBJ2-7, is EPEVTQTPSHQVTQMGQEVILRCVPISNHLYFYWYRQILGQKVEFLVSFYNNEISEKSEIFDDQFSVERPDGSNFTLKIRSTKLEDSAMYFCARQSGTSYEQYFGPGTRLTVT.

J is TRBJ1-4 and V is TRBV20-1; D unresolved. The germline gives CDR1 DFQATT, CDR2 SNEGSKA (reference sequence). Trimming pared 3 bases from V and 6 bases from J, leaving 8 bases between. CDR3 length equals 12 residues. CDR3 protein: CSASSGYEKLFF. Here the CDR3 DNA reads TGCAGTGCTAGTTCGGGGTATGAAAAACTGTTTTTT.

This clone appeared a few times. The genes are TRBV30 and TRBJ1-2; TRBD1 matches at 7 bases. In germline, CDR1 is GTSNPN, CDR2 SVGIG (reference sequence). CDR3 size: 14 residues. The J segment lost 3 bases and the V segment lost 3 bases, leaving 7 bases of the junction unmatched. Written as DNA, the CDR3 is TGTGCCTGGAGGAGACCCGGGACAGACTATGGCTACACCTTC. Amino acids: CAWRRPGTDYGYTF. Supplemented by reference TRBV30 and TRBJ1-2, the full variable domain reads SQTIHQWPATLVQPVGSPLSLECTVEGTSNPNLYWYRQAAGRGLQLLFYSVGIGQISSEVPQNLSASRPQDRQFILSSKKLLLSDSGFYLCAWRRPGTDYGYTFGSGTRLTVV.

Note on this clone: At the DNA level, this CDR3 is encoded by other sequences in the same sample as well. The rearrangement links TRBV7-2 to TRBJ1-5; tentative D call: TRBD1 (6 bases). The CDR3 sequence is 14 residues long. CDR1 and CDR2 from the germline V gene are SGHTA and FQGNSA. With 4 bases removed from V and 2 bases from J, the gap between germline ends came to 9 bases. The CDR3 spells CASSSTGGNQPQHF. In nucleotides, the CDR3 is TGTGCCAGCAGCTCGACAGGAGGCAATCAGCCCCAGCATTTT.

The chain has TRBV25-1 and TRBJ1-4; 7 positions match TRBD1. Germline values: CDR1 MGHDK, CDR2 SYGVNS. The junction had 7 bases not matched to a gene; V was cut back by 7 bases and J by 5 bases. CDR3 length equals 14 residues. CDR3 residues: CASNGQESNEKLFF. The CDR3, as DNA: TGTGCCAGCAACGGACAGGAATCAAATGAAAAACTGTTTTTT.

V gene TRBV4-3 combines with J gene TRBJ2-3, with D maybe TRBD1 (6 bases). Trimming removed 2 bases at V and 1 base at J, with 10 bases between. Germline V gene sequence: CDR1 LGHNA, CDR2 YSLEER. The CDR3 length is 15 residues. CDR3: CASSQSRGRTDTQYF. CDR3 sequence (DNA): TGCGCCAGCAGCCAATCCAGGGGACGCACAGATACGCAGTATTTT.

The chain couples TRBV5-8 to TRBJ2-2, with D maybe TRBD1 (5 bases). The CDR3 covers 14 residues. V was clipped by 0 bases and J by 8 bases, with 11 bases between them. Germline V CDR1 and CDR2: SGHTS, YDEGEE. CDR3 sequence reads: CASSLEGRGGELFF. CDR3 nucleotides: TGTGCCAGCAGCTTGGAGGGGCGAGGTGGGGAGCTGTTTTTT. Supplemented by reference TRBV5-8 and TRBJ2-2, the full variable domain reads EAGVTQSPTHLIKTRGQQATLRCSPISGHTSVYWYQQALGLGLQFLLWYDEGEERNRGNFPPRFSGRQFPNYSSELNVNALELEDSALYLCASSLEGRGGELFFGEGSRLTVL.